This T cell receptor (beta chain) emerged from a study of control samples from healthy donors and cancer patients. This CDR3 comprises 16 residues. CDR1 SGHVS and CDR2 FNYEAQ come from the germline V gene. Trimming removed 4 bases at V and 1 base at J, with 16 bases between. Clones were read by immunoSEQ multiplex PCR, and TCRdb kept only the in-frame ones, dropping some. This table holds fewer than 200,000 clones. This chain links TRBV7-6 with TRBJ2-5, with D possibly being TRBD2 (5 bases). Material for sequencing was blood. The TCR comes from a woman in her twenties or thirties in good health. CDR3 region: CASSSPQARAQETQYF. The CDR3 DNA is TGTGCCAGCAGCTCCCCTCAGGCGAGGGCCCAAGAGACCCAGTACTTC.